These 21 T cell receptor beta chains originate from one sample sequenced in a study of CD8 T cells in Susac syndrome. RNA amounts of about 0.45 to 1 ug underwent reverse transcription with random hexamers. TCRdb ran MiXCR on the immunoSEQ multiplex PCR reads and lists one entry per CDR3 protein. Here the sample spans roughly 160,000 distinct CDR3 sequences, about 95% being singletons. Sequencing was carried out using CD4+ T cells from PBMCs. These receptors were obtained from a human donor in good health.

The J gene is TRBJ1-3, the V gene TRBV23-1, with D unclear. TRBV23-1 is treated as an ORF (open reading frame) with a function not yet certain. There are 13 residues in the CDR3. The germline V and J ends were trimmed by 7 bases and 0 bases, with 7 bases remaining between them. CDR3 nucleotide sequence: TGCGCCAGCAACAGCTACTCTGGAAACACCATATATTTT. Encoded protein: CASNSYSGNTIYF.

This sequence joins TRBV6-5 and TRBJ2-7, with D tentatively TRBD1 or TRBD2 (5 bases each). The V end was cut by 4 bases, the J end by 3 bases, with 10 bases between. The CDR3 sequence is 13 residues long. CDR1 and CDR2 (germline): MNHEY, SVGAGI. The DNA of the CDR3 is TGTGCCAGCAGTTTCCGGGGCATCTACGAGCAGTACTTC. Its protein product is CASSFRGIYEQYF.

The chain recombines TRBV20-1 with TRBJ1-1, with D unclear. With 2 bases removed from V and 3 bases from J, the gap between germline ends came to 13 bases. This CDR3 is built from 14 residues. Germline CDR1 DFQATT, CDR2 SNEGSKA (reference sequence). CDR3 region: CSARKGGEDTEAFF. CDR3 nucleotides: TGCAGTGCTAGAAAGGGCGGGGAGGACACTGAAGCTTTCTTT.

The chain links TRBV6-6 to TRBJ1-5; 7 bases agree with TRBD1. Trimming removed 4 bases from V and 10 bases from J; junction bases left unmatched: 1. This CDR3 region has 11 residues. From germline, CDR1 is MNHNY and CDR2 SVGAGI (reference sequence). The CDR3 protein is CASSSGGPQHF. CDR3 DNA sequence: TGTGCCAGCAGTTCAGGGGGTCCCCAGCATTTT.

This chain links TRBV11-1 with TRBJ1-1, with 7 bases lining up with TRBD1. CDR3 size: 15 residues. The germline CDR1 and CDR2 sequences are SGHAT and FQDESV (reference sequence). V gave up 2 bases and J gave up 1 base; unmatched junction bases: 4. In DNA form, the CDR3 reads TGTGCCAGCAGCTTATCTGCAGGGGGGAACACTGAAGCTTTCTTT. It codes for CASSLSAGGNTEAFF.

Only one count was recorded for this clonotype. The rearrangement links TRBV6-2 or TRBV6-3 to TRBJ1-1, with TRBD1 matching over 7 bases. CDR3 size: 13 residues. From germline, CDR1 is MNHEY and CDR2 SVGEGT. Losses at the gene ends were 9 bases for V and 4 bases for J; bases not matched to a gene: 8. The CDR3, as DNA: TGTGCCAGGGGACTGGCAGGGGGCACTGAAGCTTTCTTT. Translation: CARGLAGGTEAFF.

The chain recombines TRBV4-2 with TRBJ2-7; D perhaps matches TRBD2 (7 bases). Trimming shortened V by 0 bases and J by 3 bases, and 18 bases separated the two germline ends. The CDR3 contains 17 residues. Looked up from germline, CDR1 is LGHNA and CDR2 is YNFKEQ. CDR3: CASSQEMIRGAYYEQYF. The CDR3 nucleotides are TGTGCCAGCAGCCAAGAAATGATACGGGGGGCTTACTACGAGCAGTACTTC.

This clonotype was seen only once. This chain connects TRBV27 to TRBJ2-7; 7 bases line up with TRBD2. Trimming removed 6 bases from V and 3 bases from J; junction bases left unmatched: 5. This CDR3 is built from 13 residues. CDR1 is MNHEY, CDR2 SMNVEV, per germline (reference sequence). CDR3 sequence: CASRASGLYEQYF. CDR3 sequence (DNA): TGTGCCAGCAGGGCTAGCGGCCTCTACGAGCAGTACTTC.

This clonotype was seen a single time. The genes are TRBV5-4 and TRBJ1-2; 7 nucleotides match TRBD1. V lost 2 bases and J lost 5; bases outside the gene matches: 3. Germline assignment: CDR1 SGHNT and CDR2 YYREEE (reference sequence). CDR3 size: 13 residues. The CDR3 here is CASSLTGEYGYTF. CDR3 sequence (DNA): TGTGCCAGCAGCTTAACAGGGGAATATGGCTACACCTTC.

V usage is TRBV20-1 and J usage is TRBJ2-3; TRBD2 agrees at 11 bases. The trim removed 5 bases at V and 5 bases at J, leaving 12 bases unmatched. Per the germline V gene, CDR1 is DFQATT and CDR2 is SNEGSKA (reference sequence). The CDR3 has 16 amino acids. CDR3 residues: CSAPPVSGGAGDTQYF. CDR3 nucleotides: TGCAGTGCTCCGCCGGTTAGCGGGGGGGCGGGAGATACGCAGTATTTT.

The CDR3 region is CATSDTITGGNQPQHF. CDR3 coding DNA: TGTGCCACCAGTGATACAATCACAGGGGGCAATCAGCCCCAGCATTTT. V gene TRBV24-1 combines with J gene TRBJ1-5; TRBD1 matches 7 bases. CDR1 KGHDR and CDR2 SFDVKD come from the germline V gene. The CDR3 contains 16 residues. Trimming removed 3 bases from V and 2 bases from J; junction bases left unmatched: 6.

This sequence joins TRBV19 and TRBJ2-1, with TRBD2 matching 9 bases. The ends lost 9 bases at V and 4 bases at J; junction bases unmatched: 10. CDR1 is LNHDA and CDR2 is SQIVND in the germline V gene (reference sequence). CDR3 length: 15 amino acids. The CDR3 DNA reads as TGTGCCAGCACCCGTGGTAGCGGGGGTTACAATGAGCAGTTCTTC. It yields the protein CASTRGSGGYNEQFF.

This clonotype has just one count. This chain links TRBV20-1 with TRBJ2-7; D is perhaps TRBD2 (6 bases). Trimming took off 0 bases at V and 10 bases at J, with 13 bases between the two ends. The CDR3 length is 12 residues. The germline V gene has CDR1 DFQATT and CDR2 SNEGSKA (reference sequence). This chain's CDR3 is CSARDGGTQQYF. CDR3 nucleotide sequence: TGCAGTGCTAGAGATGGCGGGACGCAACAGTACTTC.

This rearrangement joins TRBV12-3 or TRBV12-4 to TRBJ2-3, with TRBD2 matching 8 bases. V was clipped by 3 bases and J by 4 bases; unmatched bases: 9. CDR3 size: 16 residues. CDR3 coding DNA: TGTGCCAGCAGTTTCCCCGCCAGCGGGAGTCCAGATACGCAGTATTTT. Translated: CASSFPASGSPDTQYF.

CDR3 in DNA: TGTGCCAGCAGCCAGGCCCCTAGCGGGGGGGCCGGGGAGCTGTTTTTT. Translated: CASSQAPSGGAGELFF. The chain joins TRBV7-2 to TRBJ2-2; 12 bases agree with TRBD2. The CDR3 length is 16 residues. Germline V gene sequence: CDR1 SGHTA, CDR2 FQGNSA. With 5 bases clipped from V and 6 bases from J, the junction kept 7 bases outside the gene matches.

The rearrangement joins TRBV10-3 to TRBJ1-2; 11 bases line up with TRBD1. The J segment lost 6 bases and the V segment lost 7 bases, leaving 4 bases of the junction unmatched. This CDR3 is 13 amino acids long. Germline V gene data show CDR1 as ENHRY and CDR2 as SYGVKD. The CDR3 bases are TGTGCCATCACCGGGACAGGGGGAGATGGCTACACCTTC. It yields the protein CAITGTGGDGYTF.

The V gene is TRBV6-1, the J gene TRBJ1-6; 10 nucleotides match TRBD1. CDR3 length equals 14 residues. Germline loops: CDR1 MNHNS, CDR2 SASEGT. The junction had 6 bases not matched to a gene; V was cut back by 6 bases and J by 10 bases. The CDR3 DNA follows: TGTGCCAGCAGCGCCGACAGGGGGCAATCACCCCTCCACTTT. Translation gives CASSADRGQSPLHF.

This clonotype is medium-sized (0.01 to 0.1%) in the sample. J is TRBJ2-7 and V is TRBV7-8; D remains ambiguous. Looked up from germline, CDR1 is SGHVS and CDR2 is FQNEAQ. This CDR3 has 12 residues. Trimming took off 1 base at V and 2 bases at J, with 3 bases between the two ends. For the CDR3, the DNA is TGTGCCAGCAGCTTAGTCCCCTACGAGCAGTACTTC. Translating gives CASSLVPYEQYF.

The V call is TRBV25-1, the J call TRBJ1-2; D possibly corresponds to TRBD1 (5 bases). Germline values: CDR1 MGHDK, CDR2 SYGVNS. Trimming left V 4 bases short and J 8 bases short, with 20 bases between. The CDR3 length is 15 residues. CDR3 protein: CASSAYLGGAEGYTF. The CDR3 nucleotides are TGTGCCAGCAGTGCCTACCTAGGCGGGGCTGAAGGCTACACCTTC.

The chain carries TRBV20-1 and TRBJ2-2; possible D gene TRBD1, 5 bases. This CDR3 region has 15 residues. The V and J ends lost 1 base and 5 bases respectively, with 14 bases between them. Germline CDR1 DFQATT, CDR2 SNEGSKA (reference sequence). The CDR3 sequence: CSARVSNKGTGELFF. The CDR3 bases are TGCAGTGCTAGAGTATCAAATAAGGGGACCGGGGAGCTGTTTTTT.

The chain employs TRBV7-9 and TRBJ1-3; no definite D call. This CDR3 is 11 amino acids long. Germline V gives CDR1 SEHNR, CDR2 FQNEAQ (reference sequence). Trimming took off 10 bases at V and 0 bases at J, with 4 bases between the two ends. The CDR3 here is CATDSGNTIYF. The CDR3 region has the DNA TGTGCCACCGACTCTGGAAACACCATATATTTT.